This T cell receptor (beta chain) was documented in a study of vaccination and CD4 T cells after COVID-19. Oncomine TCR Beta short-read sequencing was applied to DNA from cultured CD4+ T cells. MiXCR, run by TCRdb on the PCR reads, gives a single entry per CDR3 protein. Of about 8,300 distinct CDR3 sequences in the sample, less than 85% were seen once. CDR1 MDHEN and CDR2 SYDVKM come from the germline V gene. V was pared by 2 bases and J by 7 bases, with 3 bases between. The CDR3 runs 11 residues. Described treatment: approximately 9-day PBMC culture with coronavirus spike peptide pools or control peptides (ViraFEST assay). Using peptide pools, antigen-specific T cells were expanded in ViraFEST before TCRs were sequenced. Regarding this clonotype: Its antigen is not identified.

The sequence came from a human donor who had recovered from COVID-19. Sequencing was performed on CD4+ T cells from blood, cultured in vitro. The chain carries TRBV28 and TRBJ2-1; D call uncertain. Here the CDR3 DNA reads TGTGCCAGCAGTTTACGGAATGAGCAGTTCTTC. Protein: CASSLRNEQFF.